This T cell receptor (beta chain) was found in a study of blood T cell repertoires in COVID-19 (dated by TCRdb to the early 2020s). Describing the broader study: The collaborator samples originated in the United States, Italy and Spain and spanned the acute and convalescent phases of COVID-19. The prospective study material was composed of cDNA or gDNA derived from T cells, B-cell-depleted T cells, or PBMCs. Deeply sampled blood TCRbeta repertoires from subjects exposed to, actively infected with, or recovered from COVID-19 were included in the dataset. The repertoires were released in a freely available public database meant as a resource for research on the immune response to SARS-CoV-2. The samples were drawn from two sources: the first 160 participants of the ongoing ImmuneRACE study, and fewer than 1,500 subjects contributed by 6 global collaborators. The sample metadata nearly always contained a de-identified subject ID, COVID-19 status, age in years and sex. HLA class I and class II types, where available, came from metadata supplied by the sample provider rather than from assay-based typing.

Whole blood was collected in K2EDTA tubes by collaborating institutions according to the institutions' own protocols. For TCRbeta analysis, collaborators shipped samples in one of three forms: frozen whole blood, isolated PBMCs, or DNA extracted from either of those sample types. TCRbeta CDR3 regions were amplified from genomic DNA by means of the immunoSEQ Assay, a bias-controlled multiplex PCR. The authors' analysis ran thus. Nucleated cell counts per sample were estimated from amplification of reference gene primers within the assay. To quantify the absolute abundance of each unique TCRbeta CDR3 rearrangement, sequence reads were collapsed and filtered. For each sample, productive Simpson clonality was calculated by taking the square root of Simpson's diversity index across productive rearrangements. TCRdb mirrors the immuneACCESS table, restricted to in-frame sequences. Some clones are absent from its copies; in checked studies, under half trace to an unresolved V gene, and the reason for the others is unknown. V and J calls and clone size follow that table, whereas D and trimming were derived from the DNA. This sample has tens of thousands of clones in its table, and about 83% of those were observed once. Of the sample, under 8.5% falls within the top ten clones.

About this clone: Its specific antigen is unknown. The record has no base qualities; no much larger clone is one base away.

Points the paper makes about the study in general: How much clinical and demographic metadata was included differed by source and by participant, and the metadata was provided uncurated.

Taken from the germline V gene, the CDR1 and CDR2 loops are SGHDN and FVKESK. Trimming costs V 1 base and J 5 bases, and their ends lie 11 bases apart. The CDR3 sequence holds 15 residues, the cysteine and phenylalanine included. The read is trimmed to its CDR3 DNA, 45 bases read in frame from base 1. The sequence was obtained from a man aged 45-60 years with active COVID-19. The sequence is built from TRBV14 and TRBJ1-4; the D gene is perhaps TRBD1, from 6 matching bases. The sample consisted of peripheral blood. The nucleotides are TGTGCCAGCAGCCAAGTAACAGGGCCGAATGAAAAACTGTTTTTT. It translates to CASSQVTGPNEKLFF.